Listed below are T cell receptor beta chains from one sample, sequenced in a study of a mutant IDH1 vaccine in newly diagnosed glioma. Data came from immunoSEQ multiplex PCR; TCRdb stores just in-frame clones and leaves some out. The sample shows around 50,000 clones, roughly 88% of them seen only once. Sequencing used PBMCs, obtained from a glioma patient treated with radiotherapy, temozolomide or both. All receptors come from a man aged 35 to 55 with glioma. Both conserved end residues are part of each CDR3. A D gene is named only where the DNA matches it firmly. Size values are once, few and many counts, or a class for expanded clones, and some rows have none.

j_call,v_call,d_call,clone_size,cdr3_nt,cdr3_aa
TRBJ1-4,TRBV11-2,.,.,TGTGCCAGCAGCTTCAGGGGCGGGAATGAAAAACTGTTTTTT,CASSFRGGNEKLFF
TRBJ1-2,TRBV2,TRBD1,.,TGTGCCGTGGGGACAGAGCAACCTAACTATGGCTACACCTTC,CAVGTEQPNYGYTF
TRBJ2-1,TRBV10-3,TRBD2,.,TGTGCCATGCGGGGGGAAGGGAATGAGCAGTTCTTC,CAMRGEGNEQFF
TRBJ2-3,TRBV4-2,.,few,TGTGCCAGCAGCCAACGGGAGCGCACAGATACGCAGTATTTT,CASSQRERTDTQYF
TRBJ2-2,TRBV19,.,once,TGTGCCAGTAATCGAGGGAGCGGGAACACCGGGGAGCTGTTTTTT,CASNRGSGNTGELFF
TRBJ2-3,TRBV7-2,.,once,TGTGCCAGCAGCCCTAGGACCGGAGAAGATACGCAGTATTTT,CASSPRTGEDTQYF
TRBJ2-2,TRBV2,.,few,TGTGCCAGCAGTGTCTATGACTCCTACACCGGGGAGCTGTTTTTT,CASSVYDSYTGELFF
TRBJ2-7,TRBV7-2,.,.,TGTGCCAGCAGCCCAGGGGTAGCGTTCTACGAGCAGTACTTC,CASSPGVAFYEQYF
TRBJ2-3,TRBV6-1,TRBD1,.,TGTGCCGGGGGGTGGGGGACAGGGGAAACAGATACGCAGTATTTT,CAGGWGTGETDTQYF
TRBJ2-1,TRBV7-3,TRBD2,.,TGTGCCAGCAGTTCTAATAGCGGGGGACGCGATGAGCAGTTCTTC,CASSSNSGGRDEQFF
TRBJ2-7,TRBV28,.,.,TGTGCCAGCAGTTCAACAGGGTCAGGGTACGAGCAGTACTTC,CASSSTGSGYEQYF
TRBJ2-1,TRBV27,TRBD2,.,TGTGCCAGCAGGGGGGAGGGATGGTACAATGAGCAGTTCTTC,CASRGEGWYNEQFF
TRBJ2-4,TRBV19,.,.,TGTGCCAGTAGTATACGGGTACGATCGGGATCGTTGATAGCCAAAAACATTCAGTACTTC,CASSIRVRSGSLIAKNIQYF
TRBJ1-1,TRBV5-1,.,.,TGCGCCAGCAGTACCGGGGACTACACTGAAGCTTTCTTT,CASSTGDYTEAFF
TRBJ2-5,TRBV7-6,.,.,TGTGCCAGCAGCTTAATGACGATCCAAGAGACCCAGTACTTC,CASSLMTIQETQYF